The 13 T cell receptor beta chains given below trace back to one sample, sequenced in a study of T-cell memory formation after mild COVID-19 (dated by TCRdb to the early 2020s). The library came from 5' RACE. TCRdb lists the instrument as Illumina NovaSeq 6000. The public reads were reprocessed in TCRdb via fastp at Q25 and MiXCR, keeping in-frame beta chains. Each record represents a unique CDR3 protein, reported with the most common genes and DNA among its rows. The sample table contains fewer than 450,000 distinct CDR3 sequences; only one count was recorded for 20% to 25% of them. The ten largest clones represent around 13% of the sample. Sequenced input: PBMCs or a T cell subset sorted from them (not recorded which). The source of these receptors is an adult woman who had mild COVID-19 (a few samples of this study predate the infection). The sample titles of this study are shuffled in the database, so cell type and time point are left out; the donor was told from shared clones.

This clonotype was counted a few times. The chain has TRBV7-2 and TRBJ1-1; 7 bases fit TRBD1. Germline CDR1 reads SGHTA; CDR2 reads FQGNSA. V gave up 3 bases and J gave up 7 bases; unmatched junction bases: 5. The CDR3 is 13 residues long. The DNA for the CDR3 is TGTGCCAGCAGCTTCGGCAGGGGGTTTGAAGCTTTCTTT. Translation gives CASSFGRGFEAFF.

The count of this clonotype is one. The chain employs TRBV6-6 and TRBJ2-1, with 14 bases that match TRBD2. The V and J ends lost 5 bases and 7 bases, in that order; junction bases with no gene match: 10. Germline V gene data show CDR1 as MNHNY and CDR2 as SVGAGI (reference sequence). The CDR3 extends over 17 amino acids. CDR3 bases: TGTGCCAGCAGTAGATCAACTGGGACTAGCGGGGGTAATGAGCAGTTCTTC. Amino acid sequence: CASSRSTGTSGGNEQFF.

The chain joins TRBV7-2 to TRBJ2-1; no firm D call. CDR3 size: 12 residues. Per germline, CDR1 SGHTA and CDR2 FQGNSA. Trimming removed 2 bases from V and 8 bases from J, with 7 bases in between. CDR3 DNA: TGTGCCAGCAGCTTAAACCCCGATGAGCAGTTCTTC. This sequence encodes CASSLNPDEQFF.

In this sample, this clonotype turned up a few times. This chain joins TRBV7-9 and TRBJ2-7; TRBD2 matches at 7 bases. Germline V gene lookup returns CDR1 SEHNR and CDR2 FQNEAQ (reference sequence). The CDR3 consists of 15 residues. V lost 1 base to trimming and J lost 3 bases; unmatched junction nucleotides: 6. The CDR3 region has the DNA TGTGCCAGCAGCTTAGAGACTAGCTTCATCTACGAGCAGTACTTC. Its translation is CASSLETSFIYEQYF.

The chain combines TRBV5-1 with TRBJ1-1; tentative D call: TRBD1 (6 bases). With 0 bases removed from V and 7 bases from J, the gap between germline ends came to 10 bases. CDR3 size: 13 residues. Per the germline V gene, CDR1 is SGHRS and CDR2 is YFSETQ. The CDR3 DNA reads as TGCGCCAGCAGCTTGGACAGGGTTCGTGAAGCTTTCTTT. It codes for CASSLDRVREAFF. The whole variable domain, remainder taken from reference TRBV5-1 and TRBJ1-1, is KAGVTQTPRYLIKTRGQQVTLSCSPISGHRSVSWYQQTPGQGLQFLFEYFSETQRNKGNFPGRFSGRQFSNSRSEMNVSTLELGDSALYLCASSLDRVREAFFGQGTRLTVV.

The chain couples TRBV20-1 to TRBJ2-7; D possibly corresponds to TRBD1 (6 bases). Trimming stripped 1 base from V and 3 bases from J, with 16 bases between. Germline CDR1 is DFQATT and CDR2 is SNEGSKA (reference sequence). The CDR3 covers 15 residues. In DNA form, the CDR3 reads TGCAGTGCTAGAGCCCGACAGGACTTAAACTACGAGCAGTACTTC. Protein product: CSARARQDLNYEQYF.

The chain is built from TRBV4-1 and TRBJ2-5; the D gene is possibly TRBD2 (6 bases). The ends were cut back, 4 bases at V and 4 bases at J, with 10 bases in the middle. CDR3 length equals 13 residues. The V gene's germline CDR1 is MGHRA and CDR2 YSYEKL. The CDR3 protein is CASSPYSGETQYF. The DNA for the CDR3 is TGCGCCAGCAGCCCCTATAGCGGAGAGACCCAGTACTTC.

This clonotype occurred many times. This chain links TRBV18 with TRBJ1-2; TRBD1 matches at 9 bases. Germline CDR1 and CDR2: KGHSH and LQKENI. The junction had 13 bases not matched to a gene; V was cut back by 6 bases and J by 2 bases. CDR3 length: 17 residues. CDR3 DNA sequence: TGTGCCAGCTCCCAACCTTCCCGGGACAGGGCCAACTATGGCTACACCTTC. Its protein product is CASSQPSRDRANYGYTF.

This clonotype has at least ten counts. The chain combines TRBV7-8 with TRBJ2-7, with TRBD1 matching over 11 bases. The CDR3 consists of 16 residues. Germline V gene sequence: CDR1 SGHVS, CDR2 FQNEAQ. After removal of 5 bases from V and 2 bases from J, the junction contained 8 bases not matched to a gene. This chain's CDR3 is CASSNPGQGATYEQYF. The CDR3 DNA sequence: TGTGCCAGCAGCAACCCCGGACAGGGGGCCACCTACGAGCAGTACTTC.

This clonotype occurred many times. V gene TRBV7-3 combines with J gene TRBJ2-3; TRBD2 matches at 7 bases. The CDR3 runs 18 residues. The trim removed 0 bases at V and 4 bases at J, leaving 13 bases unmatched. CDR1 is SGHTA and CDR2 is FQGTGA in the germline V gene. The CDR3 DNA reads TGTGCCAGCAGCTTAACTTCGGGGGGAGGCGGGAGTTCAGATACGCAGTATTTT. It encodes CASSLTSGGGGSSDTQYF.

This clonotype came up a few times. The chain uses TRBV25-1 and TRBJ2-3; 9 positions agree with TRBD1. The V and J ends lost 6 bases and 6 bases, in that order; junction bases with no gene match: 10. The CDR3 length is 15 residues. From germline, CDR1 is MGHDK and CDR2 SYGVNS. This CDR3 reads CASSFTGGVRDTQYF. For the CDR3, the DNA is TGTGCCAGCAGCTTTACAGGGGGCGTACGGGATACGCAGTATTTT.

The table lists this clonotype with many counts. CDR3 DNA sequence: TGTGCCAGCAGCTTAGGCGGGAGCCTATACGAGCAGTACTTC. Translation gives CASSLGGSLYEQYF. The genes are TRBV7-2 and TRBJ2-7; 7 nucleotides align to TRBD2. Germline V gene sequence: CDR1 SGHTA, CDR2 FQGNSA. J was trimmed by 4 bases and V by 1 base; bases with no gene match: 4. This CDR3 contains 14 residues.

In this sample, this clonotype turned up a few times. The rearrangement uses TRBV20-1 and TRBJ1-6, with no clear D. The V gene's germline CDR1 is DFQATT and CDR2 SNEGSKA (reference sequence). The CDR3 spans 15 residues. Trimming left V 6 bases short and J 8 bases short, with 20 bases between. In DNA, the CDR3 is TGCAGTGCCGAAGCGGTACAGCGACCAGATTCACCCCTCCACTTT. This gives the protein CSAEAVQRPDSPLHF.